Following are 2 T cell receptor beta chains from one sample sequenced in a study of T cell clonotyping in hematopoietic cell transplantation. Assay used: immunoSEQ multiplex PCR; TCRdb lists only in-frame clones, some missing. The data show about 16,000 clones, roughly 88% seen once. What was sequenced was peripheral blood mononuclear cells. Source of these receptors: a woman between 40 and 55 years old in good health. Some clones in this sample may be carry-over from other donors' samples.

This CDR3 reads CASSLTGPLNTEAFF. Here the CDR3 DNA reads TGTGCCAGCAGTTTAACAGGTCCCCTGAACACTGAAGCTTTCTTT. This chain uses TRBV6-5 with TRBJ1-1, with a weak D call TRBD1 (5 bases). V shed 4 bases and J shed 0 bases, with 12 bases lying between them. The CDR3 runs 15 residues. Germline V gene sequence: CDR1 MNHEY, CDR2 SVGAGI.

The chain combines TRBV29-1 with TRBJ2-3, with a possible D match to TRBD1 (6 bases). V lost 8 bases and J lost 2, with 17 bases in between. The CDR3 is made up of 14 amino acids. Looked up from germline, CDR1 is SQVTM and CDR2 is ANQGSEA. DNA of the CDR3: TGCAGCTCAAGGGGAACAGGGAACACAGATACGCAGTATTTT. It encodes CSSRGTGNTDTQYF.